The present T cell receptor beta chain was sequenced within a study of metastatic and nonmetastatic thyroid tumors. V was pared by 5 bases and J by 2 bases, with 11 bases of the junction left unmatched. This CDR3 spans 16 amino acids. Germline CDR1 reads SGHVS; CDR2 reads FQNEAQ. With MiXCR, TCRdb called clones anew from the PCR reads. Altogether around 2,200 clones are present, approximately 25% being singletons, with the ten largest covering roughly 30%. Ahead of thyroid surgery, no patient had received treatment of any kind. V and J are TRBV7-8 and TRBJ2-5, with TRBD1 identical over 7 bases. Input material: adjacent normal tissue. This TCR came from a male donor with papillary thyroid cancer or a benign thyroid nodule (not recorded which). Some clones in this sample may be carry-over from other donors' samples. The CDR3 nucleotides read TGTGCCAGCAGCGCGAACTCCGGGACAGCACAAGAGACCCAGTACTTC. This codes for CASSANSGTAQETQYF.